The clone carrying this TCR beta chain was detected many times. Antigen specificity is unknown. The authors used template switching to add a universal primer site and gave cDNA unique molecular identifiers. A single record per CDR3 protein comes from TCRdb applying MiXCR to the 5' RACE reads. Of under 250,000 distinct CDR3 sequences in the sample, approximately 7.8% are singletons; the top ten hold around 5%. This record comes from a study of identical twins. General study points: The analysis was cross-sectional rather than longitudinal within donors.

With 6 bases clipped from V and 1 base from J, the junction kept 10 bases outside the gene matches. CDR3 length: 17 residues. Per germline, CDR1 DFQATT and CDR2 SNEGSKA (reference sequence). The data also belong to a second study, concerning yellow fever vaccine responses in identical twins.

J is TRBJ2-3 and V is TRBV20-1, with 13 bases that match TRBD2. Sequenced: CD8+ T cells sorted from blood. The clonotype originates from a young woman in good health. CDR3 sequence: CSAGRTSGSGGTDTQYF. In DNA form, the CDR3 reads TGCAGTGCCGGAAGGACTAGCGGGAGTGGGGGCACAGATACGCAGTATTTT.